This passage covers 9 T cell receptor beta chains from one sample sequenced in a study of graft-versus-host responses after intestinal transplantation. The data were produced by immunoSEQ multiplex PCR, yet TCRdb's version contains in-frame clones alone and is incomplete. The sample has about 51,000 clones, roughly 90% seen once. No antigen has been assigned to these receptors. Material: unstimulated CD4+ T cells sorted from spleen or lymph node cells, obtained before transplant. These receptors originate from a human donor who was the organ donor for an intestinal transplant.

The CDR3 coding sequence is TGTGCCAGCAGCGTAGTTCCGCAAGAGACCCAGTACTTC. Translated, it gives CASSVVPQETQYF. The V gene is TRBV9, the J gene TRBJ2-5; D gene ambiguous. Germline V gives CDR1 SGDLS, CDR2 YYNGEE. The CDR3 extends over 13 amino acids. V shed 0 bases and J shed 2 bases, with 5 bases lying between them.

V gene TRBV6-1 combines with J gene TRBJ2-7; TRBD2 is a possible D gene (5 bases). The CDR3 totals 14 residues. From germline, CDR1 is MNHNS and CDR2 SASEGT. The V end lost 4 bases, the J end lost 3 bases, and 13 bases lay between the germline ends. Here the CDR3 reads CASSAGSSLYEQYF. CDR3 DNA: TGTGCCAGCAGTGCGGGGTCCTCCCTCTACGAGCAGTACTTC.

This chain links TRBV5-4 with TRBJ2-1; the match to TRBD2 covers 12 bases. The CDR3 contains 16 residues. The germline V gene has CDR1 SGHNT and CDR2 YYREEE (reference sequence). V lost 0 bases, J lost 7 bases, and 5 bases stayed unmatched. In nucleotides, the CDR3 is TGTGCCAGCAGCTTGGCGCTAGCGGGAGGGTCGAATGAGCAGTTCTTC. Translated, it gives CASSLALAGGSNEQFF.

The sample holds one count of this clone. V gene TRBV11-1 combines with J gene TRBJ2-1; 10 bases match TRBD2. CDR1 SGHAT and CDR2 FQDESV come from the germline V gene (reference sequence). The ends lost 5 bases at V and 6 bases at J; junction bases unmatched: 10. The CDR3 is made up of 16 amino acids. The CDR3, as DNA: TGTGCCAGCAGCCCATTTAGCGGGAGGTCCGGCAATGAGCAGTTCTTC. Protein product: CASSPFSGRSGNEQFF.

The V gene is TRBV11-2, the J gene TRBJ2-7; tentatively, D is TRBD2 (5 bases). Trimming took 3 bases from V and 3 from J, leaving 12 bases between them. This CDR3 spans 14 amino acids. CDR1 and CDR2 from the germline V gene are SGHAT and FQNNGV. CDR3: CASSLSLDFYEQYF. CDR3 sequence (DNA): TGTGCCAGCAGCTTGTCTCTGGACTTCTACGAGCAGTACTTC.

The chain couples TRBV7-6 to TRBJ2-3, with D perhaps TRBD1 (6 bases). CDR1 is SGHVS, CDR2 FNYEAQ, per germline. V was trimmed by 6 bases and J by 3 bases, leaving 22 bases between them. CDR3 length: 17 residues. CDR3 coding DNA: TGTGCCAGCAGTCCCCAGCCGGGACAATCCAAAACAGATACGCAGTATTTT. As protein: CASSPQPGQSKTDTQYF.

This chain uses TRBV15 with TRBJ1-5; perhaps TRBD1 as D (5 bases). The ends were cut back, 0 bases at V and 6 bases at J, with 12 bases in the middle. The germline V gene has CDR1 LNHNV and CDR2 YYDKDF (reference sequence). The length of the CDR3 is 15 residues. The CDR3 loop reads CATSRDQAQGQPQHF. CDR3 DNA sequence: TGTGCCACCAGCAGAGATCAGGCGCAGGGTCAGCCCCAGCATTTT.

V usage is TRBV7-9 and J usage is TRBJ2-7, with TRBD2 matching over 12 bases. In germline, CDR1 is SEHNR, CDR2 FQNEAQ (reference sequence). CDR3 length equals 15 residues. Trimming at V came to 6 bases and at J to 5 bases, leaving 8 bases not matched to a gene. The CDR3 bases are TGTGCCAGCAGATCGACTAGCGGGAGTCATGACGAGCAGTACTTC. It codes for CASRSTSGSHDEQYF.

This chain joins TRBV7-9 and TRBJ2-7, with 11 bases identical to TRBD1. This CDR3 comprises 15 residues. Per germline, CDR1 SEHNR and CDR2 FQNEAQ (reference sequence). The V and J ends lost 5 bases and 1 base, in that order; junction bases with no gene match: 4. CDR3 in amino acids: CASSRGTGGSYEQYF. The CDR3 DNA reads as TGTGCCAGCAGCCGCGGGACAGGGGGTTCCTACGAGCAGTACTTC.